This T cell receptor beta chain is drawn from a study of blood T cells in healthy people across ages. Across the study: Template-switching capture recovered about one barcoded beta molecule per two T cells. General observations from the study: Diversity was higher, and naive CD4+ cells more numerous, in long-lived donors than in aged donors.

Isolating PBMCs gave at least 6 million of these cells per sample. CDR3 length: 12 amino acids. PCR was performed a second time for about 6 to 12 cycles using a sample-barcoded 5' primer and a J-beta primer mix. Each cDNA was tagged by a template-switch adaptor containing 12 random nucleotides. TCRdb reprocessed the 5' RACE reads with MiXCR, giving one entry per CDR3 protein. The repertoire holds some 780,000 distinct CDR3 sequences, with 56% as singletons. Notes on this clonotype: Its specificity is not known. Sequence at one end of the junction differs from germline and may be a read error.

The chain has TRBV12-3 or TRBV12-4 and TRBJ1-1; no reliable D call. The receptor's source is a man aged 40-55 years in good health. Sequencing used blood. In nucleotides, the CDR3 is TGTGCCACCAGTCGGGCTCCCGATGAAGCTTTCTTT. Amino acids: CATSRAPDEAFF.